The 8 T cell receptor beta chains below all came from one sample that was sequenced in a study of T-cell memory formation after mild COVID-19. MiXCR, run by TCRdb on the 5' RACE reads, gives a single entry per CDR3 protein. The sample has about 110,000 distinct CDR3 sequences, over 15% seen once. The specimen was PBMCs or a T cell subset sorted from them (not recorded which). The receptors derive from a man younger than 30 who had mild COVID-19 (a few samples of this study predate the infection). Cell type and time point are not known.

This clonotype was picked up a small number of times. The J gene is TRBJ1-6, the V gene TRBV6-1; weak D call: TRBD1 (6 bases). CDR3 size: 16 residues. The germline V gene has CDR1 MNHNS and CDR2 SASEGT. The V end lost 7 bases, the J end lost 5 bases, and 18 bases lay between the germline ends. Here the CDR3 DNA reads TGTGCCAGCACTACCCCTAGGGGGTTGAATAATTCACCCCTCCACTTT. The encoded protein is CASTTPRGLNNSPLHF.

In its sample, this clonotype was seen a few times. The chain recombines TRBV5-1 with TRBJ1-1, with a tentative D call TRBD1 (5 bases). CDR3 length equals 15 residues. Germline V lookup: CDR1 SGHRS, CDR2 YFSETQ. V was trimmed by 0 bases and J by 1 base, leaving 10 bases between them. CDR3 nucleotide sequence: TGCGCCAGCAGCTTGGGAGGGGCACCGAACACTGAAGCTTTCTTT. It codes for CASSLGGAPNTEAFF.

The V gene is TRBV28, the J gene TRBJ2-3; TRBD2 matches at 9 bases. CDR3 length: 15 residues. After removal of 4 bases from V and 5 bases from J, the junction contained 7 bases not matched to a gene. Germline lookup yields CDR1 MDHEN and CDR2 SYDVKM. DNA of the CDR3: TGTGCCAGCAGTTCGGCGGGGGGGCAGGGAGATACGCAGTATTTT. Its translation is CASSSAGGQGDTQYF.

The chain links TRBV5-1 to TRBJ1-4, with D tentatively TRBD1 (5 bases). V lost 0 bases to trimming and J lost 5 bases, with 5 bases between them. The CDR3 spans 13 residues. CDR1 and CDR2 (germline): SGHRS, YFSETQ. DNA for the CDR3: TGCGCCAGCAGCTTGGGGGACAATGAAAAACTGTTTTTT. Encoded protein: CASSLGDNEKLFF.

This rearrangement joins TRBV11-2 to TRBJ2-7; tentatively, D is TRBD1 (7 bases). V gave up 5 bases and J gave up 3 bases, with 17 bases separating them. The CDR3 length is 15 residues. The germline V gene encodes CDR1 SGHAT and CDR2 FQNNGV. The CDR3 loop is CASSQKQGGFYEQYF. The CDR3 DNA follows: TGTGCCAGCAGCCAGAAGCAGGGGGGCTTCTACGAGCAGTACTTC.

The chain joins TRBV20-1 to TRBJ1-6, with unresolved D. V was cut by 1 base and J by 14 bases, with 12 bases left in between. This CDR3 spans 12 amino acids. From germline, CDR1 is DFQATT and CDR2 SNEGSKA (reference sequence). Written as DNA, the CDR3 is TGCAGTGCTAGAGCCGGGGAGAAGGCCCTCCACTTT. This codes for CSARAGEKALHF.

Comment on this clonotype: A junction boundary mismatches the germline segment, possibly from a read error. The chain employs TRBV7-9 and TRBJ2-1; 9 bases are shared with TRBD1. Germline assignment: CDR1 SEHNR and CDR2 FQNEAQ (reference sequence). CDR3 length: 13 amino acids. Here the CDR3 reads CASTGTGRNEQLF. The DNA for the CDR3 is TGTGCCAGCACAGGGACAGGGCGCAATGAGCAGTTATTC.

The chain employs TRBV18 and TRBJ1-1, with D possibly matching TRBD1 (6 bases). The CDR3 is 14 amino acids. V lost 5 bases, J lost 3 bases, and 13 bases lay in between. Germline V lookup: CDR1 KGHSH, CDR2 LQKENI. In nucleotides, the CDR3 is TGTGCCAGCTCAGCGTTATCAGGGGACACTGAAGCTTTCTTT. Translating it yields CASSALSGDTEAFF.